The 25 T cell receptor beta chains given below trace back to one sample, sequenced in a study of blood T cell repertoires in COVID-19. Only in-frame clones appear in the TCRdb table, and some are missing; sequencing was by immunoSEQ multiplex PCR. In the table there are more than 350,000 clones, approximately 90% of which are singletons. The sequencing input was PBMCs or T cells enriched from blood (not recorded which). These receptors came from a man younger than 30 who had recovered from COVID-19.

This rearrangement joins TRBV7-2 to TRBJ2-7, with 10 nucleotides matching TRBD1. Germline-derived CDR1 and CDR2 are SGHTA and FQGNSA. CDR3 length: 16 residues. V was clipped by 5 bases and J by 5 bases; unmatched bases: 12. The CDR3 region has the DNA TGTGCCAGCAGCCTTCAAGGGGACAGGGGAGGGAACGAGCAGTACTTC. This sequence encodes CASSLQGDRGGNEQYF.

This chain links TRBV14 with TRBJ2-7; D might be TRBD1 (5 bases). Germline CDR1 and CDR2: SGHDN and FVKESK. The CDR3 has 13 amino acids. V was pared by 3 bases and J by 4 bases, with 10 bases between. CDR3 region: CASSQGLGYEQYF. The CDR3, as DNA: TGTGCCAGCAGCCAGGGGCTCGGTTACGAGCAGTACTTC. Variable domain in full (rest from reference TRBV14 and TRBJ2-7): EAGVTQFPSHSVIEKGQTVTLRCDPISGHDNLYWYRRVMGKEIKFLLHFVKESKQDESGMPNNRFLAERTGGTYSTLKVQPAELEDSGVYFCASSQGLGYEQYFGPGTRLTVT.

This clone has just one count. The chain uses TRBV15 and TRBJ1-5, with 9 bases aligning to TRBD1. Germline CDR1 reads LNHNV; CDR2 reads YYDKDF (reference sequence). With 4 bases clipped from V and 1 base from J, the junction kept 5 bases outside the gene matches. This CDR3 is 16 amino acids long. CDR3 DNA sequence: TGTGCCACCAGCAACCCCGGACAGGGGAGCAATCAGCCCCAGCATTTT. Amino acids: CATSNPGQGSNQPQHF. The entire variable domain, with the rest obtained from reference TRBV15 and TRBJ1-5, is as follows: DAMVIQNPRYQVTQFGKPVTLSCSQTLNHNVMYWYQQKSSQAPKLLFHYYDKDFNNEADTPDNFQSRRPNTSFCFLDIRSPGLGDTAMYLCATSNPGQGSNQPQHFGDGTRLSIL.

The chain uses TRBV12-3 or TRBV12-4 and TRBJ1-5; D unclear. CDR3 length: 13 residues. Trimming removed 3 bases at V and 3 bases at J, with 6 bases between. The CDR3 DNA follows: TGTGCCAGCAGTTTCTCAGTCAATCAGCCCCAGCATTTT. This encodes CASSFSVNQPQHF.

CDR3 nucleotides: TGTGCCTGGAAGTGGTCGGGGATGAACACTGAAGCTTTCTTT. Protein: CAWKWSGMNTEAFF. The J gene is TRBJ1-1, the V gene TRBV30; D is ambiguous. This CDR3 region has 14 residues. V dropped 4 bases and J dropped 0 bases, with 12 bases sitting between them. Germline V gene sequence: CDR1 GTSNPN, CDR2 SVGIG (reference sequence).

This chain uses TRBV15 with TRBJ2-7, with 9 bases that match TRBD2. The CDR3 spans 15 residues. V shed 3 bases and J 6 bases; nucleotides not matched to a gene: 9. Germline V gene data show CDR1 as LNHNV and CDR2 as YYDKDF (reference sequence). CDR3 coding DNA: TGTGCCACCAGCAGGGGAATTGCGGGGGGGTTCGAGCAGTACTTC. This codes for CATSRGIAGGFEQYF.

The CDR3 loop is CASSLGLYGYTF. The CDR3 DNA is TGTGCCAGCAGCTTAGGGCTATATGGCTACACCTTC. The V call is TRBV13, the J call TRBJ1-2, with D uncertain. Trimming stripped 0 bases from V and 5 bases from J, with 4 bases between. The germline V gene has CDR1 PRHDT and CDR2 FYEKMQ (reference sequence). CDR3 length equals 12 residues.

The chain recombines TRBV3-1 (or the pseudogene TRBV3-2) with TRBJ1-3; the D gene is possibly TRBD1 (6 bases). In germline, CDR1 is LGHDT, CDR2 YNNKEL (reference sequence). The CDR3 consists of 15 residues. V was trimmed by 0 bases and J by 4 bases, leaving 10 bases between them. The CDR3 protein is CASSQEGTGGNTIYF. The CDR3 region has the DNA TGTGCCAGCAGCCAAGAGGGAACAGGGGGAAACACCATATATTTT.

The rearrangement uses TRBV10-2 and TRBJ2-6; 9 nucleotides line up with TRBD2. The CDR3 runs 18 residues. From germline, CDR1 is WSHSY and CDR2 SAAADI. V lost 3 bases, J lost 0 bases, and 6 bases stayed unmatched. The CDR3 loop reads CASSDTTSGISGANVLTF. The CDR3 bases are TGCGCCAGCAGTGATACGACTAGCGGAATCTCTGGGGCCAACGTCCTGACTTTC.

This clone was seen a few times. For the CDR3, the DNA is TGTGCCAGCAGATCGGAGGGTATGTCCGGGGAGCTGTTTTTT. Translation: CASRSEGMSGELFF. The chain has TRBV28 and TRBJ2-2; weak D call: TRBD2 (6 bases). CDR1 and CDR2 (germline): MDHEN, SYDVKM. This CDR3 is 14 amino acids long. The V and J ends lost 6 bases and 6 bases respectively, with 14 bases between them.

The chain carries TRBV5-3 and TRBJ2-1, with 8 positions matching TRBD2. TRBV5-3 is treated as an ORF (open reading frame) with a function not yet certain. The CDR3 sequence is 22 residues long. J lost 8 bases, V lost 3 bases, and 31 bases had no gene match. CDR3 DNA sequence: TGTGCCAGAAGCTCAACCCACGACGGGACTAGGAGTGGTGGTGTATCTTTCCATGAGCAGTTCTTC. Residues: CARSSTHDGTRSGGVSFHEQFF.

The genes are TRBV6-5 and TRBJ1-2, with no clear D. V was cut by 4 bases and J by 7 bases, with 16 bases left in between. This CDR3 is 14 amino acids long. CDR1 and CDR2 (germline): MNHEY, SVGAGI. The CDR3 is CASSSPLEGGGYTF. The DNA for the CDR3 is TGTGCCAGCAGTTCGCCTCTCGAGGGTGGTGGCTACACCTTC.

The chain is built from TRBV7-3 and TRBJ1-2, with a possible D match to TRBD1 (6 bases). V lost 1 base, J lost 8 bases, and 11 bases lay in between. The CDR3 has 13 amino acids. Germline lookup yields CDR1 SGHTA and CDR2 FQGTGA. The CDR3 nucleotides read TGTGCCAGCAGCTTAAAACAGGGAATGGGCTACACCTTC. Residues: CASSLKQGMGYTF.

The table lists this clone with a count of one. The rearrangement links TRBV7-2 to TRBJ1-1; 9 bases agree with TRBD1. V shed 5 bases and J 5 bases; nucleotides not matched to a gene: 9. The CDR3 is 15 amino acids. The V gene's germline CDR1 is SGHTA and CDR2 FQGNSA. The CDR3 DNA follows: TGTGCCAGCAGCCGGGACAGGGTGTTGGGAACTGAAGCTTTCTTT. It translates to CASSRDRVLGTEAFF.

The rearrangement links TRBV5-1 to TRBJ2-5; 7 bases are shared with TRBD2. With V trimmed by 4 bases and J by 5 bases, 5 bases remained unmatched. This CDR3 spans 13 amino acids. The V gene's germline CDR1 is SGHRS and CDR2 YFSETQ. CDR3 loop: CASSQLGGETQYF. CDR3 in DNA: TGCGCCAGCAGCCAGCTGGGAGGGGAGACCCAGTACTTC.

This chain joins TRBV5-1 and TRBJ2-2; D gene ambiguous. This CDR3 comprises 15 residues. Trimming shortened V by 1 base and J by 6 bases, and 13 bases separated the two germline ends. Germline values: CDR1 SGHRS, CDR2 YFSETQ. In DNA, the CDR3 is TGCGCCAGCAGCTTGTTCGATGAACCGGCCGGGGAGCTGTTTTTT. Its protein is CASSLFDEPAGELFF.

V usage is TRBV5-1 and J usage is TRBJ1-3; TRBD1 matches 7 bases. V gave up 2 bases and J gave up 4 bases; unmatched junction bases: 12. Germline V CDR1 and CDR2: SGHRS, YFSETQ. CDR3 length equals 17 residues. This CDR3 reads CASSFDRQGLSGNTIYF. The CDR3 DNA follows: TGCGCCAGCAGCTTCGATCGACAGGGTCTATCCGGAAACACCATATATTTT.

CDR3 DNA: TGTGCCAGCAGTCTGACTAGCGGGAGGGTCGGCAGCACAGATACGCAGTATTTT. This translates into CASSLTSGRVGSTDTQYF. This chain joins TRBV28 and TRBJ2-3, with 14 bases lining up with TRBD2. This CDR3 comprises 18 residues. Per germline, CDR1 MDHEN and CDR2 SYDVKM. The V segment lost 5 bases and the J segment 0 bases; nucleotides outside the gene matches: 7. Looking up the rest from reference TRBV28 and TRBJ2-3 gives the full variable domain: DVKVTQSSRYLVKRTGEKVFLECVQDMDHENMFWYRQDPGLGLRLIYFSYDVKMKEKGDIPEGYSVSREKKERFSLILESASTNQTSMYLCASSLTSGRVGSTDTQYFGPGTRLTVL.

This chain joins TRBV5-6 and TRBJ2-5; D remains ambiguous. The CDR3 spans 11 residues. The germline gives CDR1 SGHDT, CDR2 YYEEEE. V was clipped by 1 base and J by 4 bases, with 2 bases between them. The DNA for the CDR3 is TGTGCCAGCAGCTTGCGAGAGACCCAGTACTTC. This gives the protein CASSLRETQYF.

V usage is TRBV27 and J usage is TRBJ1-5, with 11 bases matching TRBD1. There are 16 residues in the CDR3. Germline V lookup: CDR1 MNHEY, CDR2 SMNVEV (reference sequence). V gave up 4 bases and J gave up 4 bases; unmatched junction bases: 6. The CDR3 DNA reads as TGTGCCAGCAGTTCATGGACAGGGGGCGGTAATCAGCCCCAGCATTTT. Its protein product is CASSSWTGGGNQPQHF.

This rearrangement joins TRBV5-4 to TRBJ2-6; D gene unclear. The CDR3 is made up of 17 amino acids. V was trimmed by 5 bases and J by 1 base, leaving 16 bases between them. Looked up from germline, CDR1 is SGHNT and CDR2 is YYREEE (reference sequence). The CDR3 DNA sequence: TGTGCCAGCAGTTCCCGTGGCCACAGTTCTGGGGCCAACGTCCTGACTTTC. Protein: CASSSRGHSSGANVLTF. Supplemented by reference TRBV5-4 and TRBJ2-6, the full variable domain reads ETGVTQSPTHLIKTRGQQVTLRCSSQSGHNTVSWYQQALGQGPQFIFQYYREEENGRGNFPPRFSGLQFPNYSSELNVNALELDDSALYLCASSSRGHSSGANVLTFGAGSRLTVL.

This chain connects TRBV29-1 to TRBJ1-2, with 8 bases identical to TRBD1. The CDR3 is made up of 13 amino acids. Germline V lookup: CDR1 SQVTM, CDR2 ANQGSEA. V gave up 5 bases and J gave up 3 bases; unmatched junction bases: 5. For the CDR3, the DNA is TGCAGCGTTCCTAGACAGGGGTACTATGGCTACACCTTC. This encodes CSVPRQGYYGYTF.

The J gene is TRBJ1-3, the V gene TRBV7-9; D is undetermined. Germline V gene lookup returns CDR1 SEHNR and CDR2 FQNEAQ (reference sequence). Trimming cost V 2 bases and J 0 bases, with 17 bases left between them. This CDR3 is 18 amino acids long. CDR3 sequence (DNA): TGTGCCAGCAGCTTAATTGGTGGGCAGTTCCGCTCTGGAAACACCATATATTTT. Translating gives CASSLIGGQFRSGNTIYF.

The chain employs TRBV7-9 and TRBJ1-1; D is unresolved. This CDR3 is built from 16 residues. The germline CDR1 and CDR2 sequences are SEHNR and FQNEAQ (reference sequence). Trimming stripped 4 bases from V and 3 bases from J, with 18 bases between. The CDR3 DNA reads TGTGCCAGCAGCTCCTATGACGGTGGAGGGTACACTGAAGCTTTCTTT. Its translation is CASSSYDGGGYTEAFF.

The CDR3 loop is CASSLLTGMVHTIYF. In DNA form, the CDR3 reads TGCGCCAGCAGCTTGCTTACAGGGATGGTTCACACCATATATTTT. The gene calls are TRBV5-1 and TRBJ1-3, with D perhaps matching TRBD1 (6 bases). The length of the CDR3 is 15 residues. Germline lookup yields CDR1 SGHRS and CDR2 YFSETQ. The germline V and J ends were trimmed by 1 base and 8 bases, with 16 bases remaining between them.